Listed below are T cell receptor beta chains from one sample, sequenced in a study of identical twins. TCRdb itself ran the 5' RACE reads through MiXCR, one entry per CDR3 protein. Among hundreds of thousands of distinct CDR3 sequences, about 14% were seen once, and the ten largest hold 8.8%. The sample taken for sequencing was memory (CD45RO+) T cells sorted from blood. The receptors originated from a woman younger than 30 in good health. The CDR3 runs from the conserved cysteine through the conserved F or W. D genes are given only for firm matches. Only some rows state a clone size, as once, few, many or a class for expanded clones.

TRBV7-9,NA,TRBJ1-5,NA,16,TGTGCCAGCAGCTTAGATTCCCAAGGTAGCAATCAGCCCCAGCATTTT,CASSLDSQGSNQPQHF
TRBV12-3/TRBV12-4,NA,TRBJ2-2,TRBD1,13,TGTGCCAGCAGGGGACAGGGTCGCGGGGAGCTGTTTTTT,CASRGQGRGELFF
TRBV20-1,few,TRBJ2-4,NA,16,TGCAGTGCTAGCTCATTCAGGGGGGGATTGGTAAACATTCAGTACTTC,CSASSFRGGLVNIQYF
TRBV20-1,few,TRBJ2-5,TRBD2,20,TGCAGTGCTAGAGATCGATCGGGACTAGCGGGAGGGATGGGGGTGGAGACCCAGTACTTC,CSARDRSGLAGGMGVETQYF
TRBV7-2,NA,TRBJ1-1,NA,13,TGTGCCAGCAAATGGGGCAGGGCCACTGAAGCTTTCTTT,CASKWGRATEAFF
TRBV7-9,NA,TRBJ2-7,TRBD1,12,TGTGCCAGCTCCGGGACAGGTTACGAGCAGTACTTC,CASSGTGYEQYF
TRBV11-3,NA,TRBJ2-2,TRBD1,16,TGTGCCAGCAGCACCGGACAGGGGCGCTACACCGGGGAGCTGTTTTTT,CASSTGQGRYTGELFF
TRBV16,few,TRBJ2-7,NA,15,TGTGCCAGCAGCCAATCCTGGGACGGAACCTACGAGCAGTACTTC,CASSQSWDGTYEQYF
TRBV6-2/TRBV6-3,NA,TRBJ1-2,NA,15,TGTGCCACCACCGAGAGGGTCCAAGCTAACTATGGCTACACCTTC,CATTERVQANYGYTF
TRBV15,once,TRBJ2-5,NA,13,TGTGCCACCTGCAGAGGAGGGGCTGGGACCCAGTACTTC,CATCRGGAGTQYF
TRBV5-1,many,TRBJ1-1,TRBD1,15,TGCGCCAGCAGCTTACATAGGGACAGCCGTTTCTCGGCTTTCTTT,CASSLHRDSRFSAFF
TRBV6-2/TRBV6-3,NA,TRBJ1-1,TRBD1,16,TGTGCCAGCAGTTACTACCCAGGGGGGCTGAACACTGAAGCTTTCTTT,CASSYYPGGLNTEAFF
TRBV10-3,few,TRBJ2-3,NA,14,TGTGCAATGGCCTCTGGGGGGGCCCAAGATACGCAGTATTTT,CAMASGGAQDTQYF
TRBV20-1,NA,TRBJ2-1,NA,16,TGCAGTGCTTTTAGGGGAGTTGGGGTCCGGGGGAGTGAGCAGTTCTTC,CSAFRGVGVRGSEQFF
TRBV5-1,NA,TRBJ1-3,NA,14,TGCGCCAGCACGGCCGGACCCTCTGGAAACACCATATATTTT,CASTAGPSGNTIYF
TRBV5-5,NA,TRBJ1-6,TRBD1,17,TGTGCCATCAGCAGGGACAGTCGCTACTCCTATAATTCACCCCTCCACTTT,CAISRDSRYSYNSPLHF
TRBV20-1,NA,TRBJ2-3,NA,13,TGCAGTGCTCGGCGGACTAGCACAGATACGCAGTATTTT,CSARRTSTDTQYF
TRBV5-1,few,TRBJ2-3,NA,14,TGCGCCAGCAGCTTGCCGGGGGGCACAGATACGCAGTATTTT,CASSLPGGTDTQYF
TRBV6-1,NA,TRBJ1-5,NA,15,TGTGCCAGCAGTGAAGGGGCGGACGCAATCCGTCCCCAGCATTTT,CASSEGADAIRPQHF
TRBV5-1,few,TRBJ2-7,NA,14,TGCGCCAGCAGTTCCGGACAGTCCCCCTACGAGCAGTACTTC,CASSSGQSPYEQYF
TRBV6-4,few,TRBJ2-1,TRBD2,14,TGTGCCAGCTCTACTAGCGGGGGAAACAATGAGCAGTTCTTC,CASSTSGGNNEQFF
TRBV7-2,NA,TRBJ2-1,NA,14,TGTGCCAGCAGCCCACTCCTCGCATACAATGAGCAGTTCTTC,CASSPLLAYNEQFF
TRBV29-1,NA,TRBJ2-7,NA,10,TGCAGCGCATTCGACTTCGAGCAGTACTTC,CSAFDFEQYF
TRBV9,NA,TRBJ2-5,NA,13,TGTGCCAGCAGCCTTAGCGACGGAGAGACCCAGTACTTC,CASSLSDGETQYF
TRBV29-1,NA,TRBJ2-7,NA,14,TGCAGCGTTGCCAGCCCGCAGAGCTCCTACGAGCAGTACTTC,CSVASPQSSYEQYF
TRBV12-3/TRBV12-4,many,TRBJ1-4,NA,11,TGTGCCATCGAGATAAATGAAAAACTGTTTTTT,CAIEINEKLFF
TRBV30,NA,TRBJ2-1,NA,11,TGTGCCTGGACCCAGTACAATGAGCAGTTCTTC,CAWTQYNEQFF
TRBV12-3/TRBV12-4,few,TRBJ2-1,TRBD2,18,TGTGCCAGCAGTTCCCTAGCGGGAGGTATCCCTTCCTACAATGAGCAGTTCTTC,CASSSLAGGIPSYNEQFF